Detailed here is one TCR beta chain. These data are taken from a study of blood T cell repertoires in COVID-19. The wider study: T cells, B-cell-depleted T cells, or PBMCs provided the cDNA or gDNA that served as material.

Authors' data handling: Estimation of nucleated cell counts relied on the amplification of reference gene primers. Some clones are missing from TCRdb's copy, which holds only in-frame ones; the method was immunoSEQ multiplex PCR. That table gives V, J and clone size, and the DNA gave D and trimming. The data show some 140,000 clones, with about 90% seen just once and roughly 0.54% held by the top ten. Sequencing was carried out using peripheral blood. This TCR came from a man in his forties or fifties with acute or convalescent COVID-19.

This CDR3 is CASSHRTGEAFF. The CDR3 region has the DNA TGTGCCAGCAGCCATAGGACTGGGGAAGCTTTCTTT. This chain connects TRBV3-1 (or the pseudogene TRBV3-2) to TRBJ1-1; D not resolved. CDR1 is LGHDT and CDR2 is YNNKEL in the germline V gene (reference sequence). This CDR3 comprises 12 residues. V gave up 3 bases and J gave up 8 bases, with 10 bases separating them.